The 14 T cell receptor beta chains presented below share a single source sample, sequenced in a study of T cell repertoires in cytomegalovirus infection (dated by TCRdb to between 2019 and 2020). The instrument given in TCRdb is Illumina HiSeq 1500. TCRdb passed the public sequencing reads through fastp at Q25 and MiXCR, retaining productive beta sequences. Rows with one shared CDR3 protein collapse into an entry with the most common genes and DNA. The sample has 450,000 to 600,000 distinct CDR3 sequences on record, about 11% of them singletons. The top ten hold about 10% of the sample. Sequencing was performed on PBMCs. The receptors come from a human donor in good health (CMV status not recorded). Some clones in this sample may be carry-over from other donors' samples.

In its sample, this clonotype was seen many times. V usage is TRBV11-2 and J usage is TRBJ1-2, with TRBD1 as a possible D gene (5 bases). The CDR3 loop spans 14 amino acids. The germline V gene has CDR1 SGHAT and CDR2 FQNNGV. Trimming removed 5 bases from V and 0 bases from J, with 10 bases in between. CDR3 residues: CASSRDSTNYGYTF. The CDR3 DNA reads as TGTGCCAGCAGCCGCGACAGCACTAACTATGGCTACACCTTC.

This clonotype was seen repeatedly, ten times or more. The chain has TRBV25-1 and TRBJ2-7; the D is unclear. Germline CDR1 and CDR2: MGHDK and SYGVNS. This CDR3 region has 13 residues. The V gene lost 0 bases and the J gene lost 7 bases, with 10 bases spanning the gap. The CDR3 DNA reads TGTGCCAGCAGTGAATATGAGCAAGGGGAGCAGTACTTC. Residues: CASSEYEQGEQYF.

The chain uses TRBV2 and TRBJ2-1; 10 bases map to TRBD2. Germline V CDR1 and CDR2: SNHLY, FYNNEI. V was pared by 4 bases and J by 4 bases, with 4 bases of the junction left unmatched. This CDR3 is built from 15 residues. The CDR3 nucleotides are TGTGCCAGCAGTGCTTCAGCGGGAGGGTACAATGAGCAGTTCTTC. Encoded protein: CASSASAGGYNEQFF.

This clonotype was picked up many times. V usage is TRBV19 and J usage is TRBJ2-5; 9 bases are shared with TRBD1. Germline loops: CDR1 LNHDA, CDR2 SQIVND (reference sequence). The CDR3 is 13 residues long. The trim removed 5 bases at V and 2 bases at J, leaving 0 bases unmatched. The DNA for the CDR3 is TGTGCCAGTAGTGGGACAGGGCAAGAGACCCAGTACTTC. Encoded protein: CASSGTGQETQYF.

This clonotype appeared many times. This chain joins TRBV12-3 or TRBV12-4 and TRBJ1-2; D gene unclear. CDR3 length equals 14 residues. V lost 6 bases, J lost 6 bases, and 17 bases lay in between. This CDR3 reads CASSQPWSPDGYTF. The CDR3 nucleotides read TGTGCCAGCAGCCAGCCTTGGTCGCCCGATGGCTACACCTTC.

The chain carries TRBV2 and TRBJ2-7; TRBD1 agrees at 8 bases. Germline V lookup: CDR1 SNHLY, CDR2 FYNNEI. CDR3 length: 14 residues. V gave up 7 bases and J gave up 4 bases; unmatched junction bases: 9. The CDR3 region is CASTDRGPGYEQYF. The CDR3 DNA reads TGTGCCAGCACCGACAGGGGACCCGGGTACGAGCAGTACTTC.

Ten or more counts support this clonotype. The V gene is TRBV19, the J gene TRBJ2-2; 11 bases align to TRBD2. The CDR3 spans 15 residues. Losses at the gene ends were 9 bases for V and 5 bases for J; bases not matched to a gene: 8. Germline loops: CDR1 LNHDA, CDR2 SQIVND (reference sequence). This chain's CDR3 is CASSSLAGVTGELFF. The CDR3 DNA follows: TGTGCCAGCAGCTCACTAGCGGGGGTTACCGGGGAGCTGTTTTTT.

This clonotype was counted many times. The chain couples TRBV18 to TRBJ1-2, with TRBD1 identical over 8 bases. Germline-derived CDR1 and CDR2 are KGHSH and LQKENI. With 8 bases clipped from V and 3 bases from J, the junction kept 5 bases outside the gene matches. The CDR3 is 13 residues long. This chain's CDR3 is CASSPDRDYGYTF. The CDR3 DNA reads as TGTGCCAGCAGCCCGGACAGGGACTATGGCTACACCTTC.

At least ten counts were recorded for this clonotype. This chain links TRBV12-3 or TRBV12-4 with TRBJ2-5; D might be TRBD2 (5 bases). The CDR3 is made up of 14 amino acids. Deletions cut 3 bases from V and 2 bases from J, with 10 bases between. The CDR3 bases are TGTGCCAGCAGTTTTAAGCGGTTTCAAGAGACCCAGTACTTC. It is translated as CASSFKRFQETQYF.

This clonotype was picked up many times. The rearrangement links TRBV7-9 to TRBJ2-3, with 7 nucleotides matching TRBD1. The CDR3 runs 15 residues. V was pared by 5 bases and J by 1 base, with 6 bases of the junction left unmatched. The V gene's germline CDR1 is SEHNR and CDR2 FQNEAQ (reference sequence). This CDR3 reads CASSIGTVGTDTQYF. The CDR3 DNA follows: TGTGCCAGCAGCATCGGGACAGTAGGCACAGATACGCAGTATTTT. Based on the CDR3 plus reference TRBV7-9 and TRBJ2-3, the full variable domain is DTGVSQNPRHKITKRGQNVTFRCDPISEHNRLYWYRQTLGQGPEFLTYFQNEAQLEKSRLLSDRFSAERPKGSFSTLEIQRTEQGDSAMYLCASSIGTVGTDTQYFGPGTRLTVL.

DNA of the CDR3: TGTGCCAGCAGCTTGGGCCAAATCCCTTATTACGAGCAGTACTTC. Encoded protein: CASSLGQIPYYEQYF. The genes are TRBV5-4 and TRBJ2-7; D remains unclear. Germline V lookup: CDR1 SGHNT, CDR2 YYREEE (reference sequence). Trimming took 0 bases from V and 4 from J, leaving 14 bases between them. This CDR3 region has 15 residues.

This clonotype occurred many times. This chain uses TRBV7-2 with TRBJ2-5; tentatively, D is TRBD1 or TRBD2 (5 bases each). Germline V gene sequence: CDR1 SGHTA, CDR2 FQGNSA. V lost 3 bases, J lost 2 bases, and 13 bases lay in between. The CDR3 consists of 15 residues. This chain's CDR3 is CASSLDGTEQETQYF. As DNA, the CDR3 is TGTGCCAGCAGCTTGGACGGGACCGAACAAGAGACCCAGTACTTC.

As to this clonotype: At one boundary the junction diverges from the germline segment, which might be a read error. CDR3: CASSQDWDRARIKQFF. The CDR3 DNA follows: TGTGCCAGCAGCCAAGATTGGGACAGGGCTCGGATAAAGCAGTTCTTC. The chain employs TRBV4-1 and TRBJ2-1; 9 bases align to TRBD1. The CDR3 has 16 residues. Germline V CDR1 and CDR2: MGHRA, YSYEKL.

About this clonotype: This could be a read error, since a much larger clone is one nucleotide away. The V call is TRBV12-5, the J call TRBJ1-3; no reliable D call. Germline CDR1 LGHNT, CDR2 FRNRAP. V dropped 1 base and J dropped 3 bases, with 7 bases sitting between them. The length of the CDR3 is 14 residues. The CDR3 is CASGLAGIGNTIYF. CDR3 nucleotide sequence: TGTGCTAGTGGTTTGGCGGGGATTGGAAACACCATATATTTT.